The source of this T cell receptor beta chain is a study of blood T cells in healthy people across ages. About this clonotype: The antigen remains undetermined.

CDR3 length equals 15 residues. V was trimmed by 4 bases and J by 2 bases, leaving 15 bases between them. Germline CDR1 and CDR2: SGDLS and YYNGEE. A second PCR, run for roughly 7 to 11 cycles, used a sample-barcoded 5' primer plus a J-beta primer mix. TCRdb re-analysed the 5' RACE reads in MiXCR, keeping a single row per CDR3 protein. The table records roughly 1,100,000 distinct CDR3 sequences, about 23% of them present only once. Points from the study as a whole: Unsorted PBMC material precluded a definitive naive versus antigen-experienced comparison.

This sample was shared with a second study, whose subject was T cells of mothers and their children. This second report adds: M1S, a second-PCR primer, added sample barcodes and 2-4 random nucleotides.

The specimen was blood. The sequence was obtained from a girl aged 2-10 years in good health. The chain joins TRBV9 to TRBJ2-5; TRBD2 might be the D (6 bases). CDR3 protein: CASSFSWGEQETQYF. CDR3 nucleotide sequence: TGTGCCAGCAGCTTCTCGTGGGGGGAGCAAGAGACCCAGTACTTC.